This T cell receptor beta chain was profiled in a study of CD8+CD57+ T cells in acquired aplastic anemia. Whole-study context: Quantities of DNA derived from sorted CD4+ and CD8+ cells averaged approximately 3 ug. Regarding the study as a whole: Fewer than 30 CD8+ CDR3 sequences were shared between patients and controls.

CDR3 and TCR beta VDJ profiling relied on genomic DNA as the template. In TCRdb, the reads were re-called with MiXCR into one record per CDR3 protein. The repertoire holds some 410,000 distinct CDR3 sequences, with around 72% as singletons. Of note for this clonotype: Its antigen remains unknown. The junction differs from germline at one of its ends, possibly a read error.

CDR3 length: 12 amino acids. From germline, CDR1 is DFQATT and CDR2 SNEGSKA (reference sequence). The specimen was sorted CD4+, CD8+, or CD8+CD57+ T cells (not recorded which) from PBMCs. This chain connects TRBV20-1 to TRBJ1-2; TRBD1 might be the D (6 bases). This sequence was found in a human donor in good health, serving as a control. The CDR3 reads CSASRGPEQYTF. CDR3 DNA sequence: TGCAGCGCTAGCAGGGGTCCCGAGCAGTACACCTTC.